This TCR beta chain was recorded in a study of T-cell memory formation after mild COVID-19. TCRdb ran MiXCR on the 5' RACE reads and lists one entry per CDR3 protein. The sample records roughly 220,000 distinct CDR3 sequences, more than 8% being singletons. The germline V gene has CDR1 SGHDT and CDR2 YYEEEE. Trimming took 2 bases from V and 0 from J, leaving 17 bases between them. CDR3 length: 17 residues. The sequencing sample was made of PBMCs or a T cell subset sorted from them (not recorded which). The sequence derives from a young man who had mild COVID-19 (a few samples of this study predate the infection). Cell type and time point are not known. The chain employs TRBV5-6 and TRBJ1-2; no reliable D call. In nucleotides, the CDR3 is TGTGCCAGCAGCTTTGGGTCCCACCCTATAGCTAACTATGGCTACACCTTC. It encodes CASSFGSHPIANYGYTF.